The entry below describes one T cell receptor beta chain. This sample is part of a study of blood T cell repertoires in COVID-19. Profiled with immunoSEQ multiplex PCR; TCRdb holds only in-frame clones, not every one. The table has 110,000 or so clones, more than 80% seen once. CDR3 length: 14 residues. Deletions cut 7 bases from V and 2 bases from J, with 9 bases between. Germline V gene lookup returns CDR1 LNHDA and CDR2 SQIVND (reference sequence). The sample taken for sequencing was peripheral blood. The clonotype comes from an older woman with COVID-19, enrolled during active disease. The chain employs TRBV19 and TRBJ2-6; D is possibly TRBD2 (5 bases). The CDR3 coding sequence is TGTGCCAGTACCGGGATCCCTGGGGCCAACGTCCTGACTTTC. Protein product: CASTGIPGANVLTF.